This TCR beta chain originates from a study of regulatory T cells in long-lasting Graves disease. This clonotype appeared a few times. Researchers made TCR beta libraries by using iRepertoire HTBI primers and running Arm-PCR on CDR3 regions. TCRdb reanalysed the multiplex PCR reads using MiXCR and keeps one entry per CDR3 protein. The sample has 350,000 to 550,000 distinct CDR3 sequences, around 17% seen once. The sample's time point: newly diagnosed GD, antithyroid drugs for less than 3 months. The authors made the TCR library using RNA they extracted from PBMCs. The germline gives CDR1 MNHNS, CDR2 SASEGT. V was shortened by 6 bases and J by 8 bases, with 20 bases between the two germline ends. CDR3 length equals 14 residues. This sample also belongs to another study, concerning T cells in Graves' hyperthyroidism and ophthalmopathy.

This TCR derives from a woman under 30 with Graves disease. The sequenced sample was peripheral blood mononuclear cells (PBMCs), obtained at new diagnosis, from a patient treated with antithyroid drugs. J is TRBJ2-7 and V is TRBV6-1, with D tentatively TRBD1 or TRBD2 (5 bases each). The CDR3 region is CASSPTQGSGKQYF. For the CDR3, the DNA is TGTGCCAGCAGCCCGACTCAGGGATCCGGGAAGCAGTACTTC.